Presented here are 25 T cell receptor beta chains from one specimen sequenced in a study of blood T cell repertoires in COVID-19. Sequencing was performed with immunoSEQ multiplex PCR; in TCRdb, only in-frame clones are kept and a portion is missing. The sample holds approximately 100,000 clones, approximately 92% seen once. Sample: peripheral blood. Source of these receptors: a man in his fifties or sixties with active COVID-19.

The chain couples TRBV19 to TRBJ2-3; TRBD1 aligns across 8 bases. V was pared by 5 bases and J by 3 bases, with 10 bases of the junction left unmatched. From germline, CDR1 is LNHDA and CDR2 SQIVND (reference sequence). The CDR3 loop spans 16 amino acids. The DNA of the CDR3 is TGTGCCAGTAGTGCCCGGACAGGGAGGAAGACAGATACGCAGTATTTT. As protein: CASSARTGRKTDTQYF. Together with reference TRBV19 and TRBJ2-3, the CDR3 gives the full variable domain: DGGITQSPKYLFRKEGQNVTLSCEQNLNHDAMYWYRQDPGQGLRLIYYSQIVNDFQKGDIAEGYSVSREKKESFPLTVTSAQKNPTAFYLCASSARTGRKTDTQYFGPGTRLTVL.

The chain carries TRBV9 and TRBJ2-7, with 10 bases lining up with TRBD1. The CDR3 contains 15 residues. Per germline, CDR1 SGDLS and CDR2 YYNGEE. V lost 4 bases, J lost 5 bases, and 9 bases stayed unmatched. The CDR3 here is CASSTGTGESHEQYF. The CDR3, as DNA: TGTGCCAGCAGCACAGGGACAGGGGAATCCCACGAGCAGTACTTC.

This CDR3 reads CASSSGGTEQFF. In DNA form, the CDR3 reads TGTGCCAGCAGCTCCGGGGGGACTGAGCAGTTCTTC. This chain uses TRBV7-3 with TRBJ2-1, with 7 bases aligning to TRBD2. The J segment lost 9 bases and the V segment lost 4 bases, leaving 3 bases of the junction unmatched. This CDR3 comprises 12 residues. CDR1 is SGHTA and CDR2 is FQGTGA in the germline V gene.

V and J are TRBV28 and TRBJ2-5; TRBD1 is a possible D gene (5 bases). Germline loops: CDR1 MDHEN, CDR2 SYDVKM. Trimming took off 10 bases at V and 0 bases at J, with 9 bases between the two ends. The CDR3 has 12 residues. The CDR3 is CATQGDQETQYF. The CDR3 region has the DNA TGTGCCACGCAAGGGGACCAAGAGACCCAGTACTTC.

V and J are TRBV28 and TRBJ2-1; D is possibly TRBD1 (5 bases). V was pared by 3 bases and J by 8 bases, with 14 bases between. The CDR3 extends over 14 amino acids. Per the germline V gene, CDR1 is MDHEN and CDR2 is SYDVKM. CDR3 nucleotide sequence: TGTGCCAGCAGTTTGGACACCCCAGACCATGAGCAGTTCTTC. Encoded protein: CASSLDTPDHEQFF. Drawing the rest from reference TRBV28 and TRBJ2-1, the complete variable domain is DVKVTQSSRYLVKRTGEKVFLECVQDMDHENMFWYRQDPGLGLRLIYFSYDVKMKEKGDIPEGYSVSREKKERFSLILESASTNQTSMYLCASSLDTPDHEQFFGPGTRLTVL.

V is TRBV6-2 or TRBV6-3 and J is TRBJ1-3; D gene unclear. There are 16 residues in the CDR3. Trimming removed 7 bases at V and 0 bases at J, with 16 bases between. Germline CDR1 MNHEY, CDR2 SVGEGT. The CDR3 sequence is CASTPGWPFSGNTIYF. CDR3 DNA: TGTGCCAGCACCCCCGGGTGGCCGTTCTCTGGAAACACCATATATTTT.

V and J are TRBV28 and TRBJ2-7, with unresolved D. Germline values: CDR1 MDHEN, CDR2 SYDVKM. The CDR3 runs to 13 residues. V shed 2 bases and J shed 2 bases, with 7 bases lying between them. CDR3 nucleotides: TGTGCCAGCAGTTTAACAGAGACCTACGAGCAGTACTTC. Translation gives CASSLTETYEQYF.

This chain links TRBV5-1 with TRBJ1-3; TRBD1 matches at 9 bases. Germline V gene lookup returns CDR1 SGHRS and CDR2 YFSETQ. V was clipped by 6 bases and J by 4 bases; unmatched bases: 11. The CDR3 has 16 amino acids. CDR3: CASTLGQGSSGNTIYF. The CDR3, as DNA: TGCGCCAGCACCCTAGGACAGGGGAGTTCAGGAAACACCATATATTTT. The complete variable domain, with remaining parts taken from reference TRBV5-1 and TRBJ1-3, reads KAGVTQTPRYLIKTRGQQVTLSCSPISGHRSVSWYQQTPGQGLQFLFEYFSETQRNKGNFPGRFSGRQFSNSRSEMNVSTLELGDSALYLCASTLGQGSSGNTIYFGEGSWLTVV.

The V call is TRBV6-6, the J call TRBJ1-1; 7 nucleotides agree with TRBD1. J gave up 5 bases and V 6 bases, and 9 bases lay outside the gene matches. This CDR3 comprises 14 residues. The germline gives CDR1 MNHNY, CDR2 SVGAGI (reference sequence). CDR3 nucleotide sequence: TGTGCCAGCAGCACAACAGGGGTGCGAACTGAAGCTTTCTTT. Protein: CASSTTGVRTEAFF.

The CDR3 is CATGRAYTEAFF. CDR3 DNA sequence: TGTGCCACTGGGAGGGCTTACACTGAAGCTTTCTTT. This chain links TRBV19 with TRBJ1-1; D gene unclear. V lost 10 bases, J lost 3 bases, and 12 bases lay in between. Germline V CDR1 and CDR2: LNHDA, SQIVND (reference sequence). The CDR3 loop spans 12 amino acids.

The chain recombines TRBV27 with TRBJ2-1; possibly TRBD1 for D (6 bases). The V gene's germline CDR1 is MNHEY and CDR2 SMNVEV (reference sequence). The germline V and J ends were trimmed by 8 bases and 6 bases, with 17 bases remaining between them. This CDR3 has 14 amino acids. The CDR3 DNA follows: TGTGCCAGCGGGCCCTTTGGACAGCTCAATGAGCAGTTCTTC. Protein product: CASGPFGQLNEQFF.

The CDR3 is CASSPNQQAGGANVLTF. As DNA, the CDR3 is TGTGCCAGCTCACCGAACCAACAGGCTGGTGGGGCCAACGTCCTGACTTTC. The chain carries TRBV18 and TRBJ2-6; possibly TRBD1 for D (5 bases). The CDR3 spans 17 residues. The V gene's germline CDR1 is KGHSH and CDR2 LQKENI. Trimming took off 3 bases at V and 3 bases at J, with 15 bases between the two ends. Using reference TRBV18 and TRBJ2-6 for the parts outside the CDR3, the full variable domain is NAGVMQNPRHLVRRRGQEARLRCSPMKGHSHVYWYRQLPEEGLKFMVYLQKENIIDESGMPKERFSAEFPKEGPSILRIQQVVRGDSAAYFCASSPNQQAGGANVLTFGAGSRLTVL.

CDR3 amino acids: CASSHGQGGVTDTQYF. CDR3 in DNA: TGTGCCAGCAGCCACGGACAGGGGGGAGTGACAGATACGCAGTATTTT. The rearrangement uses TRBV11-3 and TRBJ2-3; 10 bases are a match to TRBD1. V was pared by 5 bases and J by 3 bases, with 8 bases of the junction left unmatched. CDR1 and CDR2 from the germline V gene are SGHNT and YENEEA. The CDR3 has 16 amino acids.

The genes are TRBV7-3 and TRBJ1-1; TRBD1 might be the D (6 bases). The CDR3 spans 15 residues. In germline, CDR1 is SGHTA, CDR2 FQGTGA. Trimming left V 3 bases short and J 0 bases short, with 11 bases between. CDR3 residues: CASSFLTGLNTEAFF. The DNA of the CDR3 is TGTGCCAGCAGCTTTCTGACAGGTTTGAACACTGAAGCTTTCTTT.

V gene TRBV28 combines with J gene TRBJ1-1, with TRBD1 as a possible D gene (6 bases). Germline V gene data show CDR1 as MDHEN and CDR2 as SYDVKM. The length of the CDR3 is 15 residues. Deletions cut 1 base from V and 4 bases from J, with 13 bases between. The DNA for the CDR3 is TGTGCCAGCAGTTTATCTTATGGGGGCCCCACTGAAGCTTTCTTT. It codes for CASSLSYGGPTEAFF.

The chain recombines TRBV27 with TRBJ1-5, with D possibly TRBD1 on 6 matching bases. Germline V gene lookup returns CDR1 MNHEY and CDR2 SMNVEV (reference sequence). Trimming pared 3 bases from V and 7 bases from J, leaving 10 bases between. This CDR3 is 13 amino acids long. CDR3 loop: CASSFTGWQPQHF. Here the CDR3 DNA reads TGTGCCAGCAGTTTTACAGGGTGGCAGCCCCAGCATTTT.

This clone was picked up a small number of times. The V and J genes are TRBV3-1 (or the pseudogene TRBV3-2) and TRBJ2-7; 7 positions match TRBD2. The CDR3 spans 15 residues. The germline gives CDR1 LGHDT, CDR2 YNNKEL (reference sequence). The ends lost 1 base at V and 6 bases at J; junction bases unmatched: 9. CDR3 sequence (DNA): TGTGCCAGCAGCCAAGCCTGGGGAGGGAGTAGCGAGCAGTACTTC. Protein sequence: CASSQAWGGSSEQYF.

The chain carries TRBV30 and TRBJ1-6, with 7 nucleotides matching TRBD1. The V gene's germline CDR1 is GTSNPN and CDR2 SVGIG (reference sequence). The J segment lost 6 bases and the V segment lost 6 bases, leaving 5 bases of the junction unmatched. The CDR3 consists of 13 residues. The CDR3 loop reads CACHRGINSPLHF. The CDR3 bases are TGTGCCTGTCACAGGGGAATTAATTCACCCCTCCACTTT. The variable domain in full, completed from reference TRBV30 and TRBJ1-6, reads SQTIHQWPATLVQPVGSPLSLECTVEGTSNPNLYWYRQAAGRGLQLLFYSVGIGQISSEVPQNLSASRPQDRQFILSSKKLLLSDSGFYLCACHRGINSPLHFGNGTRLTVT.

This chain uses TRBV28 with TRBJ1-2; TRBD1 aligns across 7 bases. Germline-derived CDR1 and CDR2 are MDHEN and SYDVKM. J was trimmed by 0 bases and V by 3 bases; bases with no gene match: 4. This CDR3 has 15 residues. The CDR3 reads CASSFEGAPNYGYTF. CDR3 nucleotides: TGTGCCAGCAGTTTCGAGGGGGCTCCTAACTATGGCTACACCTTC.

In its sample, this clone was seen once. The rearrangement joins TRBV4-1 to TRBJ1-1, with 7 bases identical to TRBD1. CDR1 and CDR2 (germline): MGHRA, YSYEKL. The CDR3 consists of 15 residues. Trimming at V came to 4 bases and at J to 2 bases, leaving 7 bases not matched to a gene. CDR3 DNA: TGCGCCAGCAGCCCGCGACAGGGAGATAACACTGAAGCTTTCTTT. This codes for CASSPRQGDNTEAFF.

This sequence joins TRBV7-2 and TRBJ2-7; 7 bases match TRBD2. The CDR3 covers 14 residues. Unmatched junction bases numbered 9, after V lost 7 bases and J lost 3 bases. Germline CDR1 and CDR2: SGHTA and FQGNSA. This CDR3 reads CASTSSGVGYEQYF. CDR3 coding DNA: TGTGCCAGCACCTCTAGCGGCGTGGGCTACGAGCAGTACTTC.

The V call is TRBV28, the J call TRBJ2-2, with D possibly being TRBD1 (6 bases). V dropped 9 bases and J dropped 4 bases, with 18 bases sitting between them. This CDR3 region has 15 residues. Germline assignment: CDR1 MDHEN and CDR2 SYDVKM. CDR3 bases: TGTGCCAGAAACCTCGGGACAAACGCCACCGGGGAGCTGTTTTTT. Protein sequence: CARNLGTNATGELFF.

In its sample, this clone was seen a few times. The J gene is TRBJ1-1, the V gene TRBV7-9; 9 bases are shared with TRBD1. The CDR3 is 16 amino acids. With 1 base clipped from V and 4 bases from J, the junction kept 7 bases outside the gene matches. Germline-derived CDR1 and CDR2 are SEHNR and FQNEAQ (reference sequence). The CDR3 region is CASSLGGQGLGTEAFF. CDR3 in DNA: TGTGCCAGCAGCTTAGGTGGACAGGGGCTAGGCACTGAAGCTTTCTTT. Together with reference TRBV7-9 and TRBJ1-1, the CDR3 gives the full variable domain: DTGVSQNPRHKITKRGQNVTFRCDPISEHNRLYWYRQTLGQGPEFLTYFQNEAQLEKSRLLSDRFSAERPKGSFSTLEIQRTEQGDSAMYLCASSLGGQGLGTEAFFGQGTRLTVV.

The chain combines TRBV5-1 with TRBJ2-3, with 11 nucleotides matching TRBD2. The CDR3 is made up of 17 amino acids. CDR1 and CDR2 (germline): SGHRS, YFSETQ. J was trimmed by 6 bases and V by 0 bases; bases with no gene match: 9. Here the CDR3 DNA reads TGCGCCAGCAGCTTGGTTGGGGCTAGCGGGAGGATGGATACGCAGTATTTT. It is translated as CASSLVGASGRMDTQYF.

The CDR3 DNA reads TGTGCCAGCAGTTCCCGGACAGGGAGGCGCTCTGAAGCTTTCTTT. Protein sequence: CASSSRTGRRSEAFF. This rearrangement joins TRBV6-5 to TRBJ1-1, with 8 bases fitting TRBD1. V dropped 4 bases and J dropped 6; count of bases not matched to a gene: 10. This CDR3 spans 15 amino acids. Germline CDR1 reads MNHEY; CDR2 reads SVGAGI.